The 23 T cell receptor beta chains below come from one sample, sequenced in a study of cytomegalovirus exposure and HLA in healthy donors. The study ran its PCR with 60 Vbeta and 13 Jbeta primers. Profiled with immunoSEQ multiplex PCR; TCRdb holds only in-frame clones, not every one. The sample consists of over 85,000 clones, roughly 85% of them appearing once. Sequencing used PBMCs. The receptors originated from a man aged 40-49 years in good health and CMV-seronegative.

V usage is TRBV29-1 and J usage is TRBJ2-5, with D uncertain. Per the germline V gene, CDR1 is SQVTM and CDR2 is ANQGSEA. The CDR3 runs to 12 residues. V lost 5 bases and J 1 base, leaving 8 bases between the germline ends. CDR3 sequence: CSVYSLQETQYF. DNA of the CDR3: TGCAGCGTTTACAGCCTCCAAGAGACCCAGTACTTC.

The sample holds a few counts of this clone. The V and J genes are TRBV27 and TRBJ2-7; 8 nucleotides align to TRBD2. The germline CDR1 and CDR2 sequences are MNHEY and SMNVEV (reference sequence). CDR3 length equals 17 residues. V lost 4 bases and J lost 6; bases outside the gene matches: 17. CDR3 residues: CASSSPGGGSRFGEQYF. The CDR3 nucleotides are TGTGCCAGCAGTTCCCCGGGCGGGGGGAGTAGGTTTGGCGAGCAGTACTTC.

The chain combines TRBV18 with TRBJ1-2; D is possibly TRBD1 (5 bases). The V and J ends lost 2 bases and 4 bases respectively, with 11 bases between them. CDR3 size: 14 residues. CDR1 is KGHSH and CDR2 is LQKENI in the germline V gene. The CDR3 here is CASSPSGSGYGYTF. Written as DNA, the CDR3 is TGTGCCAGCTCACCATCAGGGTCGGGCTATGGCTACACCTTC.

This clone is a singleton in its sample. This same CDR3 is encoded by further DNA sequences in the sample. The chain recombines TRBV9 with TRBJ2-5; 8 bases line up with TRBD2. Losses at the gene ends were 3 bases for V and 5 bases for J; bases not matched to a gene: 6. CDR3 length: 14 residues. Germline V CDR1 and CDR2: SGDLS, YYNGEE. The DNA for the CDR3 is TGTGCCAGCAGCGCAACGGGGGGGCTGGAGACCCAGTACTTC. It codes for CASSATGGLETQYF.

This chain links TRBV6-1 with TRBJ1-2; 10 bases are shared with TRBD1. This CDR3 spans 15 amino acids. Germline assignment: CDR1 MNHNS and CDR2 SASEGT. The J segment lost 4 bases and the V segment lost 6 bases, leaving 8 bases of the junction unmatched. CDR3 amino acids: CASRAGQGEIYGYTF. The CDR3 region has the DNA TGTGCCAGCAGGGCAGGACAGGGGGAAATCTATGGCTACACCTTC.

V is TRBV5-1 and J is TRBJ1-1; possibly TRBD1 for D (6 bases). Deletions cut 2 bases from V and 4 bases from J, with 12 bases between. Germline lookup yields CDR1 SGHRS and CDR2 YFSETQ. The length of the CDR3 is 14 residues. The CDR3, as DNA: TGCGCCAGCAGCTTCGGGGGGGCGGGCACTGAAGCTTTCTTT. This translates into CASSFGGAGTEAFF.

The chain uses TRBV19 and TRBJ1-4, with 8 bases aligning to TRBD1. The CDR3 spans 14 residues. Losses at the gene ends were 7 bases for V and 5 bases for J; bases not matched to a gene: 6. Germline V gene lookup returns CDR1 LNHDA and CDR2 SQIVND (reference sequence). CDR3: CASKSRTGNEKLFF. CDR3 sequence (DNA): TGTGCCAGTAAGTCACGGACAGGGAATGAAAAACTGTTTTTT.

The chain uses TRBV27 and TRBJ2-3; D not resolved. V was cut by 5 bases and J by 2 bases, with 5 bases left in between. From germline, CDR1 is MNHEY and CDR2 SMNVEV (reference sequence). CDR3 length: 12 residues. DNA for the CDR3: TGTGCCAGCAGTCCCCACACAGATACGCAGTATTTT. Encoded protein: CASSPHTDTQYF.

This chain uses TRBV6-6 with TRBJ1-4; 8 bases match TRBD1. Germline values: CDR1 MNHNY, CDR2 SVGAGI (reference sequence). CDR3 length equals 16 residues. Trimming cost V 2 bases and J 7 bases; bases outside gene matches: 9. The DNA of the CDR3 is TGTGCCAGCAGTTACCGGGGAGACAGGGGTACTGAAAAACTGTTTTTT. Its translation is CASSYRGDRGTEKLFF.

The chain combines TRBV9 with TRBJ2-3; D unresolved. Trimming pared 4 bases from V and 2 bases from J, leaving 5 bases between. Germline CDR1 and CDR2: SGDLS and YYNGEE. The CDR3 consists of 12 residues. The CDR3 sequence is CASSIITDTQYF. The CDR3 nucleotides are TGTGCCAGCAGCATAATCACAGATACGCAGTATTTT.

On this clone: The junction and the germline gene differ at one end; a read error may be behind it. J is TRBJ2-5 and V is TRBV29-1; D remains unclear. From germline, CDR1 is SQVTM and CDR2 ANQGSEA. This CDR3 is built from 13 residues. The CDR3 DNA is TGCAGCGTGGAAGGTACAGATCAAGAGACCCAGTACTTC. Amino acid sequence: CSVEGTDQETQYF.

The CDR3 region has the DNA TGTGCCAGCAGCGGATCGCCCCGGGACTATGGCTACACCTTC. This translates into CASSGSPRDYGYTF. The chain is built from TRBV6-5 and TRBJ1-2, with D unclear. This CDR3 comprises 14 residues. CDR1 MNHEY and CDR2 SVGAGI come from the germline V gene. Trimming shortened V by 6 bases and J by 3 bases, and 14 bases separated the two germline ends.

The genes are TRBV5-1 and TRBJ2-7; 12 nucleotides line up with TRBD1. Germline V gene lookup returns CDR1 SGHRS and CDR2 YFSETQ. V lost 0 bases and J lost 6; bases outside the gene matches: 7. CDR3 length: 16 amino acids. CDR3 amino acids: CASSLAPGQGAGEQYF. The DNA of the CDR3 is TGCGCCAGCAGCTTGGCACCGGGACAGGGGGCAGGCGAGCAGTACTTC.

The J gene is TRBJ2-5, the V gene TRBV5-4, with TRBD1 matching 7 bases. The DNA matches TRBJ2-7 better at its end, which makes the J call doubtful. Germline loops: CDR1 SGHNT, CDR2 YYREEE (reference sequence). The CDR3 runs 15 residues. CDR3 in DNA: TGTGCCAGCAGCCCCCAAGCAGGGGGAACGTACGAGCAGTACTTC. Translating it yields CASSPQAGGTYEQYF.

V usage is TRBV4-1 and J usage is TRBJ1-6; 11 bases agree with TRBD1. V lost 1 base to trimming and J lost 9 bases; unmatched junction nucleotides: 17. Per the germline V gene, CDR1 is MGHRA and CDR2 is YSYEKL. This CDR3 has 20 amino acids. The CDR3 here is CASSQAPGQGVHLGVSPLHF. The CDR3 DNA reads TGCGCCAGCAGCCAAGCTCCGGGACAGGGGGTCCATTTGGGGGTTTCACCCCTCCACTTT.

V usage is TRBV12-5 and J usage is TRBJ1-6, with a weak D call TRBD1 (5 bases). Germline values: CDR1 LGHNT, CDR2 FRNRAP. The length of the CDR3 is 19 residues. Trimming pared 6 bases from V and 0 bases from J, leaving 21 bases between. CDR3 bases: TGTGCTAGTGGCTACCCGGGACTGGAGTTAAGCTCCTATAATTCACCCCTCCACTTT. Its translation is CASGYPGLELSSYNSPLHF.

The chain joins TRBV7-9 to TRBJ1-4; D is perhaps TRBD1 (6 bases). The length of the CDR3 is 14 residues. The V end lost 5 bases, the J end lost 8 bases, and 15 bases lay between the germline ends. Germline V gene sequence: CDR1 SEHNR, CDR2 FQNEAQ (reference sequence). The CDR3, as DNA: TGTGCCAGCAGCCTACAGGGTGTACGAGAAAAACTGTTTTTT. Translating it yields CASSLQGVREKLFF.

The genes are TRBV27 and TRBJ2-7, with 9 bases lining up with TRBD1. Trimming cost V 5 bases and J 12 bases; bases outside gene matches: 8. This CDR3 region has 12 residues. Germline loops: CDR1 MNHEY, CDR2 SMNVEV (reference sequence). CDR3 nucleotides: TGTGCCAGCAGTCAGGGACAGGGCGACTTGTACTTC. This gives the protein CASSQGQGDLYF.

The chain has TRBV27 and TRBJ1-2, with a possible D match to TRBD1 (5 bases). Trimming cost V 0 bases and J 1 base, with 12 bases left between them. There are 16 residues in the CDR3. The germline V gene encodes CDR1 MNHEY and CDR2 SMNVEV (reference sequence). CDR3 DNA: TGTGCCAGCAGTTTATCTCCCACGACAGATAACTATGGCTACACCTTC. It codes for CASSLSPTTDNYGYTF.

V gene TRBV9 combines with J gene TRBJ1-3; D is unclear. Germline CDR1 is SGDLS and CDR2 is YYNGEE. CDR3 length: 13 residues. Between the trimmed V and J ends, which lost 2 bases and 4 bases, there was a span of 7 bases. The CDR3 protein is CASSVRLGNTIYF. The CDR3 region has the DNA TGTGCCAGCAGCGTTCGGTTAGGAAACACCATATATTTT.

The chain couples TRBV9 to TRBJ1-2; 8 bases are a match to TRBD1. V was clipped by 3 bases and J by 4 bases; unmatched bases: 5. Germline CDR1 is SGDLS and CDR2 is YYNGEE. The CDR3 is 14 amino acids. CDR3 sequence (DNA): TGTGCCAGCAGCGGACAGGGGTGGGCCTATGGCTACACCTTC. It is translated as CASSGQGWAYGYTF. The full variable domain, its missing parts supplied by reference TRBV9 and TRBJ1-2, is DSGVTQTPKHLITATGQRVTLRCSPRSGDLSVYWYQQSLDQGLQFLIQYYNGEERAKGNILERFSAQQFPDLHSELNLSSLELGDSALYFCASSGQGWAYGYTFGSGTRLTVV.

This chain joins TRBV4-3 and TRBJ1-2, with D possibly being TRBD1 (6 bases). CDR1 LGHNA and CDR2 YSLEER come from the germline V gene. The CDR3 totals 16 residues. The V end was cut by 1 base, the J end by 5 bases, with 17 bases between. This CDR3 is CASSQAVGSGAYGYTF. CDR3 sequence (DNA): TGCGCCAGCAGCCAAGCCGTGGGATCAGGGGCATATGGCTACACCTTC.

The genes are TRBV7-8 and TRBJ2-7, with 8 bases lining up with TRBD1. V was pared by 5 bases and J by 9 bases, with 21 bases of the junction left unmatched. From germline, CDR1 is SGHVS and CDR2 FQNEAQ. The CDR3 contains 17 residues. CDR3 sequence: CASSQSRNRDRRPGQYF. The CDR3 bases are TGTGCCAGCAGCCAGTCCCGGAACCGGGACAGGCGTCCAGGGCAGTACTTC.